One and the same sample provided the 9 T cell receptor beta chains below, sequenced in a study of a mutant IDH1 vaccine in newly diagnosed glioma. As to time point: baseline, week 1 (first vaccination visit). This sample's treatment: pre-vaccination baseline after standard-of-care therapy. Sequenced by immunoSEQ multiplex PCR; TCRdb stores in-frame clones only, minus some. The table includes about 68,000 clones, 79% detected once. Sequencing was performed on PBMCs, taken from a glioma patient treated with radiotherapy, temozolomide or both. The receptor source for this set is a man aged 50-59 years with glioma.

CDR3 loop: CASSQEGERADTQYF. The DNA for the CDR3 is TGTGCCAGCAGCCAAGAGGGGGAGAGGGCAGATACGCAGTATTTT. J is TRBJ2-3 and V is TRBV6-1, with a weak D call TRBD1 (6 bases). Per germline, CDR1 MNHNS and CDR2 SASEGT. The CDR3 has 15 residues. V was pared by 6 bases and J by 4 bases, with 17 bases between.

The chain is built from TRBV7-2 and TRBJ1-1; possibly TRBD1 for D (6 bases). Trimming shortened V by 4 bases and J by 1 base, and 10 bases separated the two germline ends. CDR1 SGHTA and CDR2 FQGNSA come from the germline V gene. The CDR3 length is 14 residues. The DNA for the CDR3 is TGTGCCAGCAGCTCGGGGACACCGAACACTGAAGCTTTCTTT. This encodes CASSSGTPNTEAFF.

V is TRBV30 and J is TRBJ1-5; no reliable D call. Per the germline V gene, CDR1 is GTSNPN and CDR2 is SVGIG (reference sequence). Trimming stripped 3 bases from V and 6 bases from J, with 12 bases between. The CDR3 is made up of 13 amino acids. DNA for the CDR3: TGTGCCTGGAGCTTGGGTAAGGGTCAGCCCCAGCATTTT. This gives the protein CAWSLGKGQPQHF.

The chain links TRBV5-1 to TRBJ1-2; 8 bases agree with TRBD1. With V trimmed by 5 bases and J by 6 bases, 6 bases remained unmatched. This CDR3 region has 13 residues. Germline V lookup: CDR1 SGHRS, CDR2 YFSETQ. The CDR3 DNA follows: TGCGCCAGCAGACAGGGGGATAGAAATGGCTACACCTTC. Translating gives CASRQGDRNGYTF. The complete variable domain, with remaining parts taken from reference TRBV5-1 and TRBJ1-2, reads KAGVTQTPRYLIKTRGQQVTLSCSPISGHRSVSWYQQTPGQGLQFLFEYFSETQRNKGNFPGRFSGRQFSNSRSEMNVSTLELGDSALYLCASRQGDRNGYTFGSGTRLTVV.

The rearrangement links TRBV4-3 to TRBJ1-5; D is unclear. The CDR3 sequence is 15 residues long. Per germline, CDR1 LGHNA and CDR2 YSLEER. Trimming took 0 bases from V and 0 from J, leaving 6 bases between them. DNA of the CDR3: TGCGCCAGCAGCCAAGATTTGTATAGCAATCAGCCCCAGCATTTT. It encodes CASSQDLYSNQPQHF.

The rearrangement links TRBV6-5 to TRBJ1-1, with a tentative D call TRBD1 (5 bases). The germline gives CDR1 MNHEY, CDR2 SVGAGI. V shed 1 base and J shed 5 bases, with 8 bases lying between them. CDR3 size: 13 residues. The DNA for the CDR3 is TGTGCCAGCAGTTACTTCGGGGGGACTGAAGCTTTCTTT. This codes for CASSYFGGTEAFF.

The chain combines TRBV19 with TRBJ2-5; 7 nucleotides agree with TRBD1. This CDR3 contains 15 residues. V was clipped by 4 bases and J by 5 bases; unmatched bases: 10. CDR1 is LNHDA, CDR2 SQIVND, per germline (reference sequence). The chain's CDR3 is CASSTADRRLETQYF. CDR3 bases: TGTGCCAGTAGTACCGCGGACAGGAGGTTGGAGACCCAGTACTTC.

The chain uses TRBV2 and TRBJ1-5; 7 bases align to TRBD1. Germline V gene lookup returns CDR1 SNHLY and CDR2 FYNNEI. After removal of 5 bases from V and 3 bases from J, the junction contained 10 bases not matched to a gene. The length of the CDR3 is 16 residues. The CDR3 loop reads CASSPGQAVNNQPQHF. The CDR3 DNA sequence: TGTGCCAGCAGTCCTGGACAGGCGGTAAACAATCAGCCCCAGCATTTT. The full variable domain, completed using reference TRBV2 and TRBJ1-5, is EPEVTQTPSHQVTQMGQEVILRCVPISNHLYFYWYRQILGQKVEFLVSFYNNEISEKSEIFDDQFSVERPDGSNFTLKIRSTKLEDSAMYFCASSPGQAVNNQPQHFGDGTRLSIL.

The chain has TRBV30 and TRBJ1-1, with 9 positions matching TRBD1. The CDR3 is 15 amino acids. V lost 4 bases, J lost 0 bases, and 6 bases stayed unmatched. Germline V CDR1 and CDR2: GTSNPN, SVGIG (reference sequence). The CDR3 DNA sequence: TGTGCCTGGACCGGGACAGGGACGCTGAACACTGAAGCTTTCTTT. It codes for CAWTGTGTLNTEAFF.